Given below is one T cell receptor beta chain in context. The target antigen is unknown. This sample is drawn from a study of OX40 agonist ivuxolimab in advanced cancers. Overall study results and limits: Averaged across samples, CD8+ T cells carried more expanded clones than CD4+ did.

Generated by immunoSEQ multiplex PCR, the TCRdb table keeps only in-frame clones and is missing some. The repertoire holds fewer than 100,000 clones, 86% seen once, with approximately 0.8% in the top ten. The receptor was isolated from an adult with an advanced solid tumor such as melanoma, head and neck, liver or kidney cancer. The sample was CD4+ or CD8+ T cells sorted from blood, taken in a trial of the OX40 agonist ivuxolimab.

The CDR3 DNA is TGTGCCAGCAGCCCCCGAGCCCGACTAGCGGGGGTTAGCACAGATACGCAGTATTTT. Protein product: CASSPRARLAGVSTDTQYF. The chain recombines TRBV4-2 with TRBJ2-3, with 12 positions matching TRBD2. This CDR3 contains 19 residues. Germline CDR1 is LGHNA and CDR2 is YNFKEQ. After removal of 4 bases from V and 0 bases from J, the junction contained 11 bases not matched to a gene.